This TCR beta chain was sequenced in a study of shared clonotypes between healthy human individuals. Study observations and caveats: Shared clonotypes: roughly 4.7% naive CD4, roughly 3.5% naive CD8, over 2% memory CD4, 0.35% to 0.5% memory CD8. Sorted-subset sequencing was shown by rarefaction to be incomplete despite large depth.

As regards this clone: Its target is not known.

Naive CD8 populations comprised CD45RO-negative cells positively selected for CCR7, excluding terminally differentiated effector memory CD45RA+ cells. Over several immunoSEQ plates, each subset's genomic DNA was distributed in even portions. When replicate PCRs were run on sorted subsets, they used 200 ng DNA, about 30,000 T cell genomes. Method: immunoSEQ multiplex PCR; TCRdb's copy keeps in-frame clones and lacks some. The profile covers some 630,000 clones, with approximately 96% appearing a single time and 0.11% taken by the ten largest. CDR3 length: 16 residues. The sequencing sample was made of naive CD8+ T cells sorted from blood. The source is a woman aged 25 to 39 in good health. The chain uses TRBV21-1 and TRBJ2-5; the D segment call TRBD1 is taken from the table without a DNA check. TRBV21-1 is tagged as a pseudogene. The CDR3 is CASSKDLGHKEETQYF. Written as DNA, the CDR3 is TGTGCCAGCAGCAAAGATCTAGGACACAAAGAAGAGACCCAGTACTTC.